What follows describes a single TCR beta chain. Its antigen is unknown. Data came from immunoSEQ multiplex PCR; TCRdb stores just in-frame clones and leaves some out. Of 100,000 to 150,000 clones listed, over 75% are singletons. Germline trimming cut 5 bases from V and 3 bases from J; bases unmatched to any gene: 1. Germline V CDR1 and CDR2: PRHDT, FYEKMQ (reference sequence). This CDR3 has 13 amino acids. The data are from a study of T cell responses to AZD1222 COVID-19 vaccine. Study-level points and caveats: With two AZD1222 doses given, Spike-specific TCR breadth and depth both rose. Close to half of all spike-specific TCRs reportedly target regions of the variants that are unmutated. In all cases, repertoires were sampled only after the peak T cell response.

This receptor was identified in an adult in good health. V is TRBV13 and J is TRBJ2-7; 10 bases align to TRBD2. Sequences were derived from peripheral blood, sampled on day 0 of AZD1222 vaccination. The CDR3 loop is CASSRLAGYEQYF. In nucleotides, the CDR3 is TGTGCCAGCAGCCGACTAGCGGGCTACGAGCAGTACTTC.